In this sample, the clone carrying this T cell receptor (beta chain) turned up a few times. Its antigen is still unknown. Each CDR3 protein is one row after TCRdb ran MiXCR on the 5' RACE reads. In the table there are hundreds of thousands of distinct CDR3 sequences, 12% of which are singletons. The data were obtained in a study of T cells after yellow fever vaccination. Study-wide findings and caveats: Relatively few clonotypes were ones that appeared in both CD4 and CD8 compartments.

CDR3 length: 22 residues. Per the germline V gene, CDR1 is MGHRA and CDR2 is YSYEKL. V trimming: 2 bases; J trimming: 1 base; junction bases outside the gene matches: 18. The starting material was CD4+ T cells sorted from PBMCs, obtained 15 days after the yellow fever booster vaccination. The clonotype comes from a man in his late teens or twenties who received the YFV17D yellow fever vaccine. The chain links TRBV4-1 to TRBJ2-6, with 9 bases lining up with TRBD1. CDR3 coding DNA: TGCGCCAGCAGCCAACCCTATGGGAAGACGGGACAGGGTTTTTCTGGGGCCAACGTCCTGACTTTC. It is translated as CASSQPYGKTGQGFSGANVLTF.